This T cell receptor beta chain was documented in a study of T cell responses to AZD1222 COVID-19 vaccine. About this clone itself: The antigen remains unidentified.

General study results and limits: Baseline seropositives among AZD1222 recipients totaled only 5 to 7.

With 3 bases clipped from V and 8 bases from J, the junction kept 8 bases outside the gene matches. This CDR3 contains 15 residues. From germline, CDR1 is KGHSH and CDR2 LQKENI. The protocol was immunoSEQ multiplex PCR, while the TCRdb copy is restricted to in-frame clones and leaves out a portion. The sample has 65,000 to 95,000 clones; 92% are singletons. The specimen comprised peripheral blood, sampled on day 0 of MenACWY control vaccination. The chain couples TRBV18 to TRBJ2-1, with TRBD1 matching over 9 bases. The clonotype was recovered from an adult in good health. The CDR3 coding sequence is TGTGCCAGCTCACCTCCGGGGACAGGGTTTCATGAGCAGTTCTTC. Translated, it gives CASSPPGTGFHEQFF.